The rows below give T cell receptor beta chains drawn from one sample of a study of T cell repertoires in cytomegalovirus infection. These receptors have no identified antigens. TCRdb analysed the reads with MiXCR anew, one entry per CDR3 protein. The sample includes about 830,000 distinct CDR3 sequences, less than 35% seen only once; the top ten take 9.5% to 15%. The sequenced sample was cultured CD8+ T cells from PBMCs, obtained from culture after CMV antigen stimulation. All receptors come from a human donor in good health (CMV status not recorded). Some clones in this sample may be carry-over from other donors' samples. Both conserved end residues are part of each CDR3. A D gene is named only where the DNA matches it firmly. Part of the rows lack a size; the others show once, few, many or a class for expanded clones.

abundance	v_gene	j_gene	d_gene	CDR3nt	CDR3aa
NA	TRBV7-8	TRBJ2-1	NA	TGTGCCAGCAGCCCCCCCCAACGATTTGTTGATGAGCAGTTCTTC	CASSPPQRFVDEQFF
NA	TRBV20-1	TRBJ2-1	NA	TGCAGTGCTAGACACGGCATGGGCGGGGATGAGCAGTTCTTC	CSARHGMGGDEQFF
few	TRBV2	TRBJ2-1	TRBD1	TGTGGACAGGGGAGGTACAATGAGCAGTTCTTC	CGQGRYNEQFF
many	TRBV7-2	TRBJ1-6	NA	TGTGCCAGCAGCCTGCTCGTACAGGGTTTCGATTCACCCCTCCACTTT	CASSLLVQGFDSPLHF
once	TRBV7-6	TRBJ2-2	TRBD2	TGTGCCAGCAGCTTAGTGGGACTAGCGGTCGCGAACACCGGGGAGCCGTTTTTT	CASSLVGLAVANTGEPFF
many	TRBV7-9	TRBJ1-5	NA	TGTGCCAGCAGCTTAGGGGAGGGCAGCAATCAGCCCCAGCATTTT	CASSLGEGSNQPQHF
NA	TRBV6-5	TRBJ2-1	NA	TGTGCCAGCGGGGTGGGGGCTCTTTCCTACAATGAGCAGTTCTTC	CASGVGALSYNEQFF
once	TRBV10-3	TRBJ1-2	TRBD1	TGTGCCACCGACGAAAGGACAGGAGGCTATGGCTACACCTTC	CATDERTGGYGYTF
NA	TRBV7-2	TRBJ1-6	NA	TGTGCCAGCAGCTTCCTCAACTATAATTCACCCCTCCACTTT	CASSFLNYNSPLHF
NA	TRBV4-1	TRBJ1-1	NA	TGCGCCAGCAGCCAAGGGTGGGCTGAAGCTTTCTTT	CASSQGWAEAFF
NA	TRBV25-1	TRBJ1-2	TRBD1	TGTGCCAGCAGTGTCGCAGGGGGACTAGGCTACACCTTC	CASSVAGGLGYTF
many	TRBV7-8	TRBJ2-1	TRBD1	TGTGCCAGCACTCAGACAGGGGGGGACAATGAGCAGTTCTTC	CASTQTGGDNEQFF
NA	TRBV7-9	TRBJ2-7	NA	TGTGCCAGCAGCTCGGACTTCTACGAGCAGTACTTC	CASSSDFYEQYF
few	TRBV6-1	TRBJ1-2	TRBD1	TGTGCCAGCAGTGAAGCGGGGACAGGGGATTGGCTTGTTGGCTACACCTTC	CASSEAGTGDWLVGYTF
NA	TRBV6-1	TRBJ2-2	NA	TGTGCCAGCAGTGAAGAAGCCTCGAACACCGGGGAGCTGTTTTTT	CASSEEASNTGELFF
NA	TRBV6-6	TRBJ1-1	NA	TGTGCCAGCAGTTACGGTATTCCTGGGGGGGGGCGCACTGAAGCTTTCTTT	CASSYGIPGGGRTEAFF
NA	TRBV4-3	TRBJ2-3	TRBD2	TGCGCCAGCAGCCAAGATTTACTAGCGGGGGACACAGATACGCAGTATTTT	CASSQDLLAGDTDTQYF
NA	TRBV5-1	TRBJ2-3	TRBD1	TGCGCCAGCAGCTACCGCGGGACAGGGATAGGGGATACGCAGTATTTT	CASSYRGTGIGDTQYF
NA	TRBV7-9	TRBJ2-3	NA	TGTGCCAGCAGCTGGACAGAGAGCACAGATACGCAGTATTTT	CASSWTESTDTQYF
NA	TRBV4-1	TRBJ2-3	TRBD1	TGTGCCAGCAGCCTAAAGGACAGGGCCCACACAGATACGCAGTATTTT	CASSLKDRAHTDTQYF